This T cell receptor beta chain was sequenced during a study of metastatic and nonmetastatic thyroid tumors. Study-wide context: The comparison covered peripheral blood and tumor or nodule tissue in malignant and benign thyroid patients.

With MiXCR, TCRdb called clones anew from the PCR reads. Among 33,000 or so clones listed, about 21% were seen once. Findings and caveats of the study: Benign nodules were reported to have significantly lower TCR beta diversity than malignant thyroid tumors, in blood and tumor.

As regards this clone: Antigen specificity is unknown.

No patient had received any treatment before thyroid surgery. Trimming took off 2 bases at V and 1 base at J, with 9 bases between the two ends. Germline lookup yields CDR1 MDHEN and CDR2 SYDVKM. This CDR3 is built from 15 residues. The chain recombines TRBV28 with TRBJ2-1, with D possibly matching TRBD1 (6 bases). Material for sequencing was blood. The clonotype originates from a female donor with papillary thyroid cancer or a benign thyroid nodule (not recorded which). Some clones in this sample may be carry-over from other donors' samples. CDR3: CASSLGGPSYNEQFF. CDR3 bases: TGTGCCAGCAGTTTAGGGGGCCCTTCCTACAATGAGCAGTTCTTC.